This TCR beta chain was documented in a study of blood T cell repertoires in COVID-19. Only in-frame clones appear in the TCRdb table, and some are missing; sequencing was by immunoSEQ multiplex PCR. The sample lists about 250,000 clones; 70% to 90% were seen once. Germline CDR1 reads LNHDA; CDR2 reads SQIVND (reference sequence). The CDR3 has 16 amino acids. V gave up 1 base and J gave up 1 base, with 13 bases separating them. Seattle researchers signed up patients amid active infection and tracked them longitudinally. The source is a woman aged 25-40 years with COVID-19, enrolled during active disease. The specimen sequenced was peripheral blood. The gene calls are TRBV19 and TRBJ1-2; D ambiguous. CDR3 protein: CASSIVWRADNYGYTF. In nucleotides, the CDR3 is TGTGCCAGTAGTATAGTGTGGAGGGCGGATAACTATGGCTACACCTTC.